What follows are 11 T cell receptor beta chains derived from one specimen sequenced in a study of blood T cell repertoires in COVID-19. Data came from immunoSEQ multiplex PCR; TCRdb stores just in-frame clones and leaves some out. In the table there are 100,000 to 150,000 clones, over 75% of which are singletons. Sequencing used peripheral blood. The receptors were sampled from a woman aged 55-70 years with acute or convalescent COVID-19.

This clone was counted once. In DNA form, the CDR3 reads TGTGCCAGCAGTTTATCGTCCGGGACAGGGAGATCTTGGGGCAAGGTGGTCACAGATACGCAGTATTTT. Its protein product is CASSLSSGTGRSWGKVVTDTQYF. J is TRBJ2-3 and V is TRBV27; 9 nucleotides match TRBD1. CDR1 and CDR2 (germline): MNHEY, SMNVEV (reference sequence). V shed 0 bases, J shed 2 bases, and the junction held 24 bases outside the gene matches. The CDR3 totals 23 residues.

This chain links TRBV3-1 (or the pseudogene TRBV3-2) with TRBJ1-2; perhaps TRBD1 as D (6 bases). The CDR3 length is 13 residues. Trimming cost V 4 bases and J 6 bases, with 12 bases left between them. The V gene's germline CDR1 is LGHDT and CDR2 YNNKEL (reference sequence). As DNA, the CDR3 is TGTGCCAGCAGCCCGACAGGCTATGATGGCTACACCTTC. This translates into CASSPTGYDGYTF.

The CDR3 DNA follows: TGTGCCAGCAGCTTAGATTGGAGGGAAAAACTGTTTTTT. It specifies CASSLDWREKLFF. The J gene is TRBJ1-4, the V gene TRBV11-3; no firm D call. The CDR3 spans 13 residues. Germline CDR1 and CDR2: SGHNT and YENEEA. V lost 0 bases to trimming and J lost 8 bases, with 7 bases between them.

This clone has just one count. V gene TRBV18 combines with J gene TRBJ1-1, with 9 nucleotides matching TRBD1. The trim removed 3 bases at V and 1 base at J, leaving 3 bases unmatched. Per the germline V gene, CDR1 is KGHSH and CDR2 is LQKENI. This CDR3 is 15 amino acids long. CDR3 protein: CASSPGQGTNTEAFF. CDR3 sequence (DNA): TGTGCCAGCTCACCTGGACAGGGGACGAACACTGAAGCTTTCTTT.

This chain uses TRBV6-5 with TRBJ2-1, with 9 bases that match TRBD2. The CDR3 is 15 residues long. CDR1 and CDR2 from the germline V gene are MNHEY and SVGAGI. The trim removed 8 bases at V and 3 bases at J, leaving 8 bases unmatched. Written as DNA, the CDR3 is TGTGCCAGCGGGGTAGCGGGAGCAAGCTACAATGAGCAGTTCTTC. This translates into CASGVAGASYNEQFF.

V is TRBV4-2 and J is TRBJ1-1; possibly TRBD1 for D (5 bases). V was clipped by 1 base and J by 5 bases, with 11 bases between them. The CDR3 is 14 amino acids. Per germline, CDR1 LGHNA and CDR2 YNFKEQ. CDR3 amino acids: CASSQVGGTTEAFF. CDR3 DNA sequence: TGTGCCAGCAGCCAAGTGGGGGGGACTACTGAAGCTTTCTTT.

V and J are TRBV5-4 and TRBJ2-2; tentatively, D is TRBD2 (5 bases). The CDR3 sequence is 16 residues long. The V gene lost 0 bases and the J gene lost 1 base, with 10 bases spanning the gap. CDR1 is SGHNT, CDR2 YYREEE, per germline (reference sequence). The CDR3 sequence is CASSLDGNLNTGELFF. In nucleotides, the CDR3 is TGTGCCAGCAGCTTGGACGGGAACCTGAACACCGGGGAGCTGTTTTTT.

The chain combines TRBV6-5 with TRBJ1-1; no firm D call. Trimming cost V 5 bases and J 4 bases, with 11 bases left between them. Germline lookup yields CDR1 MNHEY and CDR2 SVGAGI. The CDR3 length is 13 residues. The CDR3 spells CASSRRGGTEAFF. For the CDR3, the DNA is TGTGCCAGCAGTCGTCGGGGAGGCACTGAAGCTTTCTTT.

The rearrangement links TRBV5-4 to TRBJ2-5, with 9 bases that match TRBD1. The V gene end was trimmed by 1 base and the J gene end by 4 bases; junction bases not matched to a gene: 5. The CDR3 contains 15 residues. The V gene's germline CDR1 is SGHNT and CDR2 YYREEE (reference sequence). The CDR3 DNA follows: TGTGCCAGCAGCTTGCGGACAGGGGTGATAGAGACCCAGTACTTC. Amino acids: CASSLRTGVIETQYF.

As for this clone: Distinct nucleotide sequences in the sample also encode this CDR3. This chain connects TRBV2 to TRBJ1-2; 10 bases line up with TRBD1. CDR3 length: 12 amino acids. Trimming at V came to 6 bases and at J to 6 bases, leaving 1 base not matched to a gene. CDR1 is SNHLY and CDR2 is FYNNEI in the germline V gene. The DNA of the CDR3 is TGTGCCAGCAGAGACAGGGGGCATGGCTACACCTTC. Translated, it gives CASRDRGHGYTF. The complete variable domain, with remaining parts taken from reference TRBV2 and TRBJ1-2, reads EPEVTQTPSHQVTQMGQEVILRCVPISNHLYFYWYRQILGQKVEFLVSFYNNEISEKSEIFDDQFSVERPDGSNFTLKIRSTKLEDSAMYFCASRDRGHGYTFGSGTRLTVV.

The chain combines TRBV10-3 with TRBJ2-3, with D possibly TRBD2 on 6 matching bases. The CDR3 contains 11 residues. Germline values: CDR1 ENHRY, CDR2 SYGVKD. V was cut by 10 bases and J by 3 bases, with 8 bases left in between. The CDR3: CATGLTDTQYF. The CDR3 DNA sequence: TGTGCCACGGGACTTACAGATACGCAGTATTTT.